Below, one T cell receptor (beta chain) is given with its context. Its target is not known. Each cDNA molecule carried a unique molecular identifier. Via MiXCR, TCRdb re-called the 5' RACE reads, giving one row per CDR3 protein. Found here are approximately 69,000 distinct CDR3 sequences, about an eighth of them singletons; the top ten hold roughly 5.8%. The entry originates in a study of early T cells in non-severe SARS-CoV-2 infection. Study-level information: Sequencing was performed on bulk RNA from unsorted whole blood, leaving chains unpaired.

The J segment lost 3 bases and the V segment lost 3 bases, leaving 6 bases of the junction unmatched. The CDR3 is 17 amino acids. CDR1 and CDR2 from the germline V gene are KGHDR and SFDVKD. Study-level findings and limits: Using VDJdb, the matching emphasized anti-spike CD8 responses while missing private and CD4 specificities.

The sequenced sample was whole blood, obtained at baseline. The chain is built from TRBV24-1 and TRBJ2-1; 11 bases map to TRBD2. The clonotype comes from an adult who was a healthcare worker with PCR-confirmed SARS-CoV-2 infection or an uninfected control (not recorded which). In DNA, the CDR3 is TGTGCCACCAGTGATCCGGCCGGGACTAGCGGCTACAATGAGCAGTTCTTC. Residues: CATSDPAGTSGYNEQFF.